These 23 T cell receptor beta chains share one sample of origin, sequenced in a study of blood T cell repertoires in COVID-19. Some clones are missing from TCRdb's copy, which holds only in-frame ones; the method was immunoSEQ multiplex PCR. The sample consists of 53,000 or so clones, about 76% of them appearing once. Sequenced: peripheral blood. These TCRs come from a man between 65 and 85 years old with active or convalescent COVID-19.

This chain links TRBV18 with TRBJ2-7, with 8 bases identical to TRBD2. Losses at the gene ends were 6 bases for V and 6 bases for J; bases not matched to a gene: 10. Per the germline V gene, CDR1 is KGHSH and CDR2 is LQKENI. There are 14 residues in the CDR3. The CDR3: CASSPLSGGGEQYF. As DNA, the CDR3 is TGTGCCAGCTCGCCCCTATCCGGGGGGGGCGAGCAGTACTTC.

This clone was found once. The chain joins TRBV21-1 to TRBJ2-7; TRBD1 reflects the table's D call only, with no check against the DNA. TRBV21-1 represents a pseudogene. The CDR3 spans 22 residues. CDR3 loop: CASSKGGKRYGTELTSTYEQYF. The CDR3 bases are TGTGCCAGCAGCAAAGGCGGAAAGCGGTACGGGACAGAGCTTACTAGTACCTACGAGCAGTACTTC.

Comments on this clone: The sample carries other DNA sequences with the same CDR3. The chain uses TRBV7-2 and TRBJ1-1, with D perhaps matching TRBD1 (5 bases). CDR1 and CDR2 from the germline V gene are SGHTA and FQGNSA. This CDR3 region has 16 residues. Trimming removed 5 bases at V and 3 bases at J, with 19 bases between. The CDR3 sequence is CASSLESGRKDTEAFF. DNA for the CDR3: TGTGCCAGCAGCCTAGAGTCAGGGCGGAAAGACACTGAAGCTTTCTTT.

This clone was found a few times. This chain links TRBV9 with TRBJ1-3, with a possible D match to TRBD1 (5 bases). V lost 4 bases and J 4 bases, leaving 15 bases between the germline ends. The length of the CDR3 is 15 residues. From germline, CDR1 is SGDLS and CDR2 YYNGEE. Here the CDR3 reads CASSTHAGHGNTIYF. The CDR3 DNA is TGTGCCAGCAGCACCCACGCGGGGCACGGAAACACCATATATTTT.

The chain recombines TRBV10-3 with TRBJ2-6; D is undetermined. CDR1 and CDR2 from the germline V gene are ENHRY and SYGVKD. Deletions cut 8 bases from V and 2 bases from J, with 4 bases between. The CDR3 loop spans 12 amino acids. CDR3 DNA: TGTGCCATCCGAGCTGGGGCCAACGTCCTGACTTTC. It codes for CAIRAGANVLTF.

In its sample, this clone was seen a few times. The chain uses TRBV19 and TRBJ1-6; maybe TRBD1 (6 bases). This CDR3 contains 14 residues. The germline V gene encodes CDR1 LNHDA and CDR2 SQIVND (reference sequence). The ends were cut back, 3 bases at V and 8 bases at J, with 11 bases in the middle. The CDR3 sequence: CASSIGRGYSPLHF. CDR3 nucleotide sequence: TGTGCCAGTAGTATCGGCAGGGGCTATTCACCCCTCCACTTT.

The rearrangement joins TRBV6-2 or TRBV6-3 to TRBJ1-2, with 9 nucleotides matching TRBD1. The CDR3 contains 17 residues. The V segment lost 6 bases and the J segment 6 bases; nucleotides outside the gene matches: 17. Germline V gene data show CDR1 as MNHEY and CDR2 as SVGEGT. The CDR3 loop is CASSLAGIRTGVDGYTF. The CDR3 nucleotides read TGTGCCAGCAGCCTAGCCGGAATCCGGACAGGGGTCGATGGCTACACCTTC.

The chain links TRBV11-2 to TRBJ1-6; TRBD1 might be the D (5 bases). CDR1 SGHAT and CDR2 FQNNGV come from the germline V gene. The CDR3 contains 14 residues. V lost 2 bases to trimming and J lost 7 bases, with 9 bases between them. CDR3 nucleotide sequence: TGTGCCAGCAGCTTACGCAGGGCGAATTCACCCCTCCACTTT. Its protein product is CASSLRRANSPLHF. The variable domain in full, with the rest retrieved from reference TRBV11-2 and TRBJ1-6, is EAGVAQSPRYKIIEKRQSVAFWCNPISGHATLYWYQQILGQGPKLLIQFQNNGVVDDSQLPKDRFSAERLKGVDSTLKIQPAKLEDSAVYLCASSLRRANSPLHFGNGTRLTVT.

The V call is TRBV4-2, the J call TRBJ1-3; the D is unclear. The CDR3 contains 15 residues. Germline CDR1 and CDR2: LGHNA and YNFKEQ. V was clipped by 4 bases and J by 1 base, with 11 bases between them. The CDR3 DNA reads as TGTGCCAGCAGCCCCCTATCTGTTTCTGGAAACACCATATATTTT. This codes for CASSPLSVSGNTIYF.

The genes are TRBV18 and TRBJ1-5; 11 positions agree with TRBD1. With V trimmed by 5 bases and J by 4 bases, 4 bases remained unmatched. The CDR3 extends over 15 amino acids. Germline-derived CDR1 and CDR2 are KGHSH and LQKENI. The CDR3: CASSEGTGGNQPQHF. The CDR3 nucleotides are TGTGCCAGCTCAGAGGGGACAGGGGGTAATCAGCCCCAGCATTTT.

The chain joins TRBV7-2 to TRBJ2-5, with D perhaps matching TRBD1 (5 bases). The CDR3 covers 13 residues. The germline gives CDR1 SGHTA, CDR2 FQGNSA. The V and J ends lost 1 base and 7 bases respectively, with 10 bases between them. CDR3 amino acids: CASSLVDMGTQYF. CDR3 nucleotide sequence: TGTGCCAGCAGCTTAGTGGACATGGGGACCCAGTACTTC.

This chain connects TRBV7-9 to TRBJ1-4, with a tentative D call TRBD1 (6 bases). This CDR3 comprises 18 residues. The V gene's germline CDR1 is SEHNR and CDR2 FQNEAQ (reference sequence). Trimming left V 5 bases short and J 0 bases short, with 19 bases between. The CDR3 region is CASSLPPGTSSTNEKLFF. DNA for the CDR3: TGTGCCAGCAGCCTACCCCCCGGGACATCCTCAACTAATGAAAAACTGTTTTTT.

The chain combines TRBV5-1 with TRBJ2-6; TRBD1 matches 7 bases. Trimming removed 4 bases from V and 0 bases from J; junction bases left unmatched: 7. The CDR3 extends over 17 amino acids. Germline V gene sequence: CDR1 SGHRS, CDR2 YFSETQ. In DNA form, the CDR3 reads TGCGCCAGCAGCATGGGAGCAGGGGGCTCTGGGGCCAACGTCCTGACTTTC. Translating gives CASSMGAGGSGANVLTF.

V and J are TRBV11-3 and TRBJ2-2; 9 nucleotides match TRBD1. CDR3 size: 15 residues. Looked up from germline, CDR1 is SGHNT and CDR2 is YENEEA. Trimming at V came to 4 bases and at J to 4 bases, leaving 4 bases not matched to a gene. DNA for the CDR3: TGTGCCAGCAGCTCCTTGACAGGGGGCACCGGGGAGCTGTTTTTT. Its protein product is CASSSLTGGTGELFF.

As regards this clone: The sample holds other DNA sequences that translate to the same CDR3. The chain employs TRBV27 and TRBJ2-1; D is unclear. The germline V gene encodes CDR1 MNHEY and CDR2 SMNVEV (reference sequence). V was trimmed by 5 bases and J by 5 bases, leaving 4 bases between them. The CDR3 totals 11 residues. The CDR3 loop is CASSLHNEQFF. The CDR3 DNA reads as TGTGCCAGCAGTCTTCACAATGAGCAGTTCTTC.

CDR3 coding DNA: TGTGCCACCCGACAGGGAGAGACCCAGTACTTC. Protein sequence: CATRQGETQYF. The chain uses TRBV6-4 and TRBJ2-5; 7 nucleotides align to TRBD1. The CDR3 contains 11 residues. Trimming at V came to 10 bases and at J to 4 bases, leaving 3 bases not matched to a gene. CDR1 MRHNA and CDR2 SNTAGT come from the germline V gene.

The genes are TRBV4-3 and TRBJ2-2; 7 nucleotides match TRBD2. CDR1 LGHNA and CDR2 YSLEER come from the germline V gene. The V gene end was trimmed by 3 bases and the J gene end by 4 bases; junction bases not matched to a gene: 5. CDR3 length: 15 residues. Here the CDR3 reads CASSQGLIFTGELFF. Written as DNA, the CDR3 is TGCGCCAGCAGCCAGGGACTAATTTTCACCGGGGAGCTGTTTTTT.

V is TRBV7-2 and J is TRBJ1-5; 8 nucleotides line up with TRBD1. V shed 5 bases and J 0 bases; nucleotides not matched to a gene: 6. The length of the CDR3 is 16 residues. The V gene's germline CDR1 is SGHTA and CDR2 FQGNSA. This CDR3 reads CASSRTGRLSNQPQHF. The CDR3 DNA reads as TGTGCCAGCAGCAGGACAGGGCGGCTTAGCAATCAGCCCCAGCATTTT. The full variable domain, rest sourced from reference TRBV7-2 and TRBJ1-5, is GAGVSQSPSNKVTEKGKDVELRCDPISGHTALYWYRQSLGQGLEFLIYFQGNSAPDKSGLPSDRFSAERTGGSVSTLTIQRTQQEDSAVYLCASSRTGRLSNQPQHFGDGTRLSIL.

There are a few counts of this clone. The gene calls are TRBV5-1 and TRBJ2-4, with D perhaps matching TRBD2 (5 bases). Germline CDR1 SGHRS, CDR2 YFSETQ. Trimming took off 0 bases at V and 1 base at J, with 8 bases between the two ends. CDR3 length equals 15 residues. This CDR3 reads CASSLGGSAKNIQYF. CDR3 coding DNA: TGCGCCAGCAGCTTGGGAGGGTCGGCCAAAAACATTCAGTACTTC.

The rearrangement uses TRBV5-6 and TRBJ2-5, with 10 positions matching TRBD2. Germline CDR1 and CDR2: SGHDT and YYEEEE. V shed 5 bases and J 1 base; nucleotides not matched to a gene: 5. The length of the CDR3 is 15 residues. CDR3 amino acids: CASSPGLAFQETQYF. For the CDR3, the DNA is TGTGCCAGCAGTCCGGGACTAGCGTTCCAAGAGACCCAGTACTTC.

The gene calls are TRBV4-3 and TRBJ2-7; D not resolved. This CDR3 has 16 amino acids. V shed 0 bases and J shed 0 bases, with 12 bases lying between them. The germline V gene has CDR1 LGHNA and CDR2 YSLEER. The CDR3 is CASSQDPRVGSYEQYF. In DNA form, the CDR3 reads TGCGCCAGCAGCCAAGACCCCCGGGTCGGCTCCTACGAGCAGTACTTC.

The chain joins TRBV27 to TRBJ2-3, with 10 bases that match TRBD2. J lost 2 bases, V lost 5 bases, and 7 bases had no gene match. Germline CDR1 reads MNHEY; CDR2 reads SMNVEV (reference sequence). The CDR3 covers 16 residues. Here the CDR3 DNA reads TGTGCCAGCAGTCTTACTAGCGGGGATCCCACAGATACGCAGTATTTT. It codes for CASSLTSGDPTDTQYF.

The chain combines TRBV6-1 with TRBJ2-3; 8 bases map to TRBD1. Germline V gene lookup returns CDR1 MNHNS and CDR2 SASEGT. This CDR3 has 17 amino acids. J was trimmed by 5 bases and V by 4 bases; bases with no gene match: 14. The CDR3 region has the DNA TGTGCCAGCAGTGTGATAGAAGGGACAGGCCGGAGAGATACGCAGTATTTT. Translation: CASSVIEGTGRRDTQYF.